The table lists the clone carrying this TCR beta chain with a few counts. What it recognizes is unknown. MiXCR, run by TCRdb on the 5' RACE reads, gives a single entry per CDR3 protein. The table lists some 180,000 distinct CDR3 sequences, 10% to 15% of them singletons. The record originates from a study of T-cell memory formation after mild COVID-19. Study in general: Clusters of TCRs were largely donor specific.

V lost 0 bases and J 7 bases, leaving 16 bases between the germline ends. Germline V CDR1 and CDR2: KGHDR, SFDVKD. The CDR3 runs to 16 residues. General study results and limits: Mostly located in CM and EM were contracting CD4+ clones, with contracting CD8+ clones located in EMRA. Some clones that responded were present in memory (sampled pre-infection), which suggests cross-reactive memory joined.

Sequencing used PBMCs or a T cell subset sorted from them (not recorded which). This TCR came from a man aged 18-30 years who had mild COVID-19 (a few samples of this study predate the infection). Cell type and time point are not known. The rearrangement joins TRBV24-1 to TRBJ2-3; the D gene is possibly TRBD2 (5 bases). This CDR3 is CATSDLMAGGGNTQYF. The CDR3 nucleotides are TGTGCCACCAGTGATTTGATGGCAGGAGGTGGGAATACGCAGTATTTT.